The clone carrying this T cell receptor (beta chain) was picked up one time. Sequencing used immunoSEQ multiplex PCR; TCRdb keeps in-frame clones, though not all of them. Of some 2.1 million clones in the sample, roughly 96% are singletons; the top ten hold 0.1% to 0.15%. This entry belongs to a study of shared clonotypes between healthy human individuals. The wider study: Donor ages ranged 18 to 49 years: a couple of women, three men.

Sequenced sample: naive CD4+ T cells sorted from blood. As for subset: CD45RA+ positively selected. This TCR came from a man aged 18 to 29 in good health.

CDR3: CASSSSTGSSNQPQHF. The CDR3 region has the DNA TGTGCCAGCAGCTCCTCGACAGGTTCGAGCAATCAGCCCCAGCATTTT. The chain couples TRBV7-9 to TRBJ1-5; TRBD1 is a possible D gene (6 bases). The V gene's germline CDR1 is SEHNR and CDR2 FQNEAQ (reference sequence). The V gene lost 4 bases and the J gene lost 1 base, with 14 bases spanning the gap. This CDR3 spans 16 amino acids.